The sequence of this T cell receptor (beta chain) was determined in a study of patients and donors after allogeneic stem cell transplantation. TCRdb redid the calling of the RT-PCR reads with MiXCR, one entry per CDR3 protein. The data hold approximately 150,000 distinct CDR3 sequences, with approximately 40% observed a single time. CDR1 SGHRS and CDR2 YFSETQ come from the germline V gene. The length of the CDR3 is 16 residues. V dropped 1 base and J dropped 2; count of bases not matched to a gene: 6. This clonotype was recorded a few times. Sequencing was done on a sample of blood, either unsorted or a sorted T cell fraction (not recorded which). The chain employs TRBV5-1 and TRBJ2-3; 8 bases map to TRBD1. The TCR comes from a human donor who was either an allogeneic HSCT recipient or a stem cell or donor lymphocyte infusion donor (not recorded which). It is not recorded whose cells these are; they may come from a transplant donor. The CDR3, as DNA: TGCGCCAGCAGCTTGATTCCCCAGGGGGCCACAGATACGCAGTATTTT. This codes for CASSLIPQGATDTQYF.